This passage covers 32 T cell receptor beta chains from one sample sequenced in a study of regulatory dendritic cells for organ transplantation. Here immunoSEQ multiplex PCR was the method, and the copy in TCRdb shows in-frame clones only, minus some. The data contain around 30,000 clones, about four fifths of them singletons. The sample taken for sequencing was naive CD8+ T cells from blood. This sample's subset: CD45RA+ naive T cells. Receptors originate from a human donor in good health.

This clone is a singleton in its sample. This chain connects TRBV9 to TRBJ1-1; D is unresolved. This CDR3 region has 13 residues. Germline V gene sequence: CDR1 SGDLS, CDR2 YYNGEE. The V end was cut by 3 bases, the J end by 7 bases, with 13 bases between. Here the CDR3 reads CASSGGFPSEAFF. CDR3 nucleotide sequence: TGTGCCAGCAGCGGAGGGTTTCCGAGTGAAGCTTTCTTT.

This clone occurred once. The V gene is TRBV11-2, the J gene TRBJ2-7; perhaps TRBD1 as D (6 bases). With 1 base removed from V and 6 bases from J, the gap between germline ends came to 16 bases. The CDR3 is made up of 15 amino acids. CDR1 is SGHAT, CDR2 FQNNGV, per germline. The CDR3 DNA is TGTGCCAGCAGCTTAGCCGTATCAGGGGCAAGCGAGCAGTACTTC. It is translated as CASSLAVSGASEQYF. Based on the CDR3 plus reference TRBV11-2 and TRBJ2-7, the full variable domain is EAGVAQSPRYKIIEKRQSVAFWCNPISGHATLYWYQQILGQGPKLLIQFQNNGVVDDSQLPKDRFSAERLKGVDSTLKIQPAKLEDSAVYLCASSLAVSGASEQYFGPGTRLTVT.

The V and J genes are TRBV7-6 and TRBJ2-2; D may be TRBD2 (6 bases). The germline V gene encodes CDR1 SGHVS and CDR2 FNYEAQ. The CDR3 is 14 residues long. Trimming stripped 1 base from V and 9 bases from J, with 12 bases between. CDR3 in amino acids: CASSLGGVTRELFF. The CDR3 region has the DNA TGTGCCAGCAGCTTAGGCGGGGTGACGAGGGAGCTGTTTTTT.

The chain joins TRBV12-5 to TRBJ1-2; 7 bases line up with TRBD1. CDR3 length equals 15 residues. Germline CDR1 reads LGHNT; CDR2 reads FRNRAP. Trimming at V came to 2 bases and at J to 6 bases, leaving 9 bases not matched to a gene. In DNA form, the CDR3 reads TGTGCTAGTGGTTTGTGGACAGGCGAATTAAATGGCTACACCTTC. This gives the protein CASGLWTGELNGYTF.

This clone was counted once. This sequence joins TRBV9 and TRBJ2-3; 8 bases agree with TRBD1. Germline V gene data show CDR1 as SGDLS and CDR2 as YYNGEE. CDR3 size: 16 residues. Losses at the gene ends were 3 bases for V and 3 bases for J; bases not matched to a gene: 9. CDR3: CASSAQGARGTDTQYF. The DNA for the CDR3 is TGTGCCAGCAGCGCCCAGGGGGCCCGGGGGACAGATACGCAGTATTTT.

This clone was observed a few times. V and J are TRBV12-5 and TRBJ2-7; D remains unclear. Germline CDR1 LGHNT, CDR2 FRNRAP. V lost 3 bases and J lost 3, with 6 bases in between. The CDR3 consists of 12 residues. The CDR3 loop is CASGFGNYEQYF. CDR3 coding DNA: TGTGCTAGTGGTTTTGGCAACTACGAGCAGTACTTC.

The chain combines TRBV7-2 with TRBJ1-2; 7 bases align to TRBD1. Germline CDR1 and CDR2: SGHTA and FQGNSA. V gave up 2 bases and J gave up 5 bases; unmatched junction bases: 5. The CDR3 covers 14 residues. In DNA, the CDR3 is TGTGCCAGCAGCTTATTCCAGGGGGATTATGGCTACACCTTC. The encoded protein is CASSLFQGDYGYTF.

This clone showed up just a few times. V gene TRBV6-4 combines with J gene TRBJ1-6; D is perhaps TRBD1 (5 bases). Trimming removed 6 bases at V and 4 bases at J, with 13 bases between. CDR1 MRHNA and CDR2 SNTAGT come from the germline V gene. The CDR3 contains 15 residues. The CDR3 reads CASSETQGYNSPLHF. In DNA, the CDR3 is TGTGCCAGCAGCGAAACGCAGGGATATAATTCACCCCTCCACTTT.

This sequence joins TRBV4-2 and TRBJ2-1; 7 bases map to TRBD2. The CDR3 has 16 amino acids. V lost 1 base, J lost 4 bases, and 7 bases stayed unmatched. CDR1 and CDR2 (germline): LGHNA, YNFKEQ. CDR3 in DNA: TGTGCCAGCAGCCAAGGGGGACTAAGGTTATACAATGAGCAGTTCTTC. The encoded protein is CASSQGGLRLYNEQFF.

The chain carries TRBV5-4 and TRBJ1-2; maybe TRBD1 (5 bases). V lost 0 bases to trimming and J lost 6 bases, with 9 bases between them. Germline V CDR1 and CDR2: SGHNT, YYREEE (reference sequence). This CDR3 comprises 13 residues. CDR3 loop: CASSLEYRNGYTF. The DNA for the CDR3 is TGTGCCAGCAGCTTGGAATACAGGAATGGCTACACCTTC. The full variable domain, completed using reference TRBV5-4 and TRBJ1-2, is ETGVTQSPTHLIKTRGQQVTLRCSSQSGHNTVSWYQQALGQGPQFIFQYYREEENGRGNFPPRFSGLQFPNYSSELNVNALELDDSALYLCASSLEYRNGYTFGSGTRLTVV.

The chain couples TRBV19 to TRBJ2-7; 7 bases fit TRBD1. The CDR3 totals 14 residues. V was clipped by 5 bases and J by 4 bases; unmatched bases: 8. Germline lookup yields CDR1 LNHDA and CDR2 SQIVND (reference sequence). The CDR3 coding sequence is TGTGCCAGTAGTCCGGGACAGATTATTTACGAGCAGTACTTC. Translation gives CASSPGQIIYEQYF.

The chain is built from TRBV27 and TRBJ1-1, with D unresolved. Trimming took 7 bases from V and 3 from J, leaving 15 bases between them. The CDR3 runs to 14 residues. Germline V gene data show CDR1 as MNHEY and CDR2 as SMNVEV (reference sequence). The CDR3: CASKTPRMDTEAFF. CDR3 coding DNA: TGTGCCAGCAAGACTCCGAGGATGGACACTGAAGCTTTCTTT.

This chain's CDR3 is CASSIKLSSTRQYF. CDR3 bases: TGTGCCAGTAGTATTAAACTCTCCTCTACGAGGCAGTACTTC. The J gene is TRBJ2-7, the V gene TRBV19, with unresolved D. In germline, CDR1 is LNHDA, CDR2 SQIVND (reference sequence). This CDR3 has 14 residues. V lost 3 bases, J lost 9 bases, and 18 bases lay in between. The full variable domain, with the rest looked up from reference TRBV19 and TRBJ2-7, is DGGITQSPKYLFRKEGQNVTLSCEQNLNHDAMYWYRQDPGQGLRLIYYSQIVNDFQKGDIAEGYSVSREKKESFPLTVTSAQKNPTAFYLCASSIKLSSTRQYFGPGTRLTVT.

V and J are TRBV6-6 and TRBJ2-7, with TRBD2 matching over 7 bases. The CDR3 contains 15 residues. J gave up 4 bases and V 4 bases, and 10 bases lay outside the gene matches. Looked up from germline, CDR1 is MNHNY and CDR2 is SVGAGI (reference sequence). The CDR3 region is CASSWGGEQFYEQYF. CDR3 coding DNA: TGTGCCAGCAGTTGGGGGGGAGAGCAGTTTTACGAGCAGTACTTC.

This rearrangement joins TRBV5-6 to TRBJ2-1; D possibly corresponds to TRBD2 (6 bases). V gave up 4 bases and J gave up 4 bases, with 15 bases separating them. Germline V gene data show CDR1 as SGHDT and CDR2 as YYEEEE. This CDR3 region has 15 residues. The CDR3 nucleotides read TGTGCCAGCAGCCCCTTGGCGGGGACTTACAATGAGCAGTTCTTC. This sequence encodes CASSPLAGTYNEQFF.

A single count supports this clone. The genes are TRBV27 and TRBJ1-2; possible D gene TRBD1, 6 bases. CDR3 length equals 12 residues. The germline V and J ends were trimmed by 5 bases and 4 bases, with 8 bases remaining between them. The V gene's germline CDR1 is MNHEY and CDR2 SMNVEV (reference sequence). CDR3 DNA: TGTGCCAGCAGTCCAGGGGCCTATGGCTACACCTTC. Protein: CASSPGAYGYTF.

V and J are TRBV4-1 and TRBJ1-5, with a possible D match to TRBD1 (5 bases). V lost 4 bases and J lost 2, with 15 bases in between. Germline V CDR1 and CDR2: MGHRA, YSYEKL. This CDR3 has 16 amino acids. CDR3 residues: CASSLGGIGGNQPQHF. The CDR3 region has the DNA TGCGCCAGCAGCCTGGGGGGGATAGGCGGCAATCAGCCCCAGCATTTT.

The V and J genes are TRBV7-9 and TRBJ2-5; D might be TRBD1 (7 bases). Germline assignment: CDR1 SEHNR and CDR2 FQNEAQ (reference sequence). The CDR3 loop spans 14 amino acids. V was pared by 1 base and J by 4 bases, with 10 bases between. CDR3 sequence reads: CASSLGRGLETQYF. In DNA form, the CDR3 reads TGTGCCAGCAGCTTAGGGAGGGGGCTAGAGACCCAGTACTTC.

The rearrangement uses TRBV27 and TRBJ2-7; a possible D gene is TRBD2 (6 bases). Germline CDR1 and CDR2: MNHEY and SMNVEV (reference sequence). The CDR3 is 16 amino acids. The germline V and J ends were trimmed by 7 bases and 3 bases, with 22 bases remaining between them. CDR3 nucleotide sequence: TGTGCCAGCAAATCGGAATCTAGCGCCCCCCACTACGAGCAGTACTTC. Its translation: CASKSESSAPHYEQYF.

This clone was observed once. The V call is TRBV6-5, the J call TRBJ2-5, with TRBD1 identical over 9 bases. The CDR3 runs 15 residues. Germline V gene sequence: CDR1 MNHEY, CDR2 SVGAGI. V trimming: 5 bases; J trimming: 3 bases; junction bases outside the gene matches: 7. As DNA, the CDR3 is TGTGCCAGCAGTGCCCAGAGGACAGGGGAAGAGACCCAGTACTTC. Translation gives CASSAQRTGEETQYF.

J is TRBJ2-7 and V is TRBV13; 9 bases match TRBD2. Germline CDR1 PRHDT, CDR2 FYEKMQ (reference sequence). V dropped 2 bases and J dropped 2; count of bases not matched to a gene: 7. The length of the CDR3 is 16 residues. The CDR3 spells CASSLSPSGAPYEQYF. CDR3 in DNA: TGTGCCAGCAGCTTAAGCCCTAGCGGGGCCCCCTACGAGCAGTACTTC.

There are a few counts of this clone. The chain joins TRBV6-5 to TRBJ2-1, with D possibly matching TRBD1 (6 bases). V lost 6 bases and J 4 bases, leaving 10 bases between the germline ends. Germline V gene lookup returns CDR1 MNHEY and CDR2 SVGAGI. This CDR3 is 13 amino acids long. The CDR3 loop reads CASRTDSYNEQFF. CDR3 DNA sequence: TGTGCCAGCAGGACGGACAGTTACAATGAGCAGTTCTTC.

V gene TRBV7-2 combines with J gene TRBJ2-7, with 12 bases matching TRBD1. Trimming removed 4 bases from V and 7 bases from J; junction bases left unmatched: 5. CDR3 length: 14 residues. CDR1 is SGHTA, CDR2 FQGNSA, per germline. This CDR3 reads CASSSGQGAREQYF. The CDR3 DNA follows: TGTGCCAGCAGCTCGGGACAGGGGGCGCGAGAGCAGTACTTC.

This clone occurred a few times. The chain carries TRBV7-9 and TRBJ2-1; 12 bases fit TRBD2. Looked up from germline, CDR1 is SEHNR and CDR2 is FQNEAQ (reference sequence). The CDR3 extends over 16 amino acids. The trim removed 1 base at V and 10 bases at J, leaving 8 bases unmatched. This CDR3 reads CASSLESSGGAREQFF. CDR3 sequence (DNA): TGTGCCAGCAGCTTAGAGTCTAGCGGGGGGGCTCGGGAGCAGTTCTTC.

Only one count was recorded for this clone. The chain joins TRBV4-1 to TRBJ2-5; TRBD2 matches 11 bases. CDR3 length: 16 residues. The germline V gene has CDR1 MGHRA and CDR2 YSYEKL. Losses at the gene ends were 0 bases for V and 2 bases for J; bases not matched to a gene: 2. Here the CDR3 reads CASSQESSGGQETQYF. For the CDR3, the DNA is TGCGCCAGCAGCCAAGAGTCTAGCGGGGGGCAAGAGACCCAGTACTTC.

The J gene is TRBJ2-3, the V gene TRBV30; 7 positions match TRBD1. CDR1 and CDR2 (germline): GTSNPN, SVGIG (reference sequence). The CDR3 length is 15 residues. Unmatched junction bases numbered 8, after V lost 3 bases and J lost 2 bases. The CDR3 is CAWRALQGYTDTQYF. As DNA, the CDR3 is TGTGCCTGGAGAGCCCTACAGGGGTACACAGATACGCAGTATTTT.

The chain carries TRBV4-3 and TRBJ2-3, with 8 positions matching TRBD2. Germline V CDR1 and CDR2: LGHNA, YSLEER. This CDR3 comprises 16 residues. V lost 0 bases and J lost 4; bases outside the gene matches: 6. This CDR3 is CASSQESGGVSDTQYF. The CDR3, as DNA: TGCGCCAGCAGCCAAGAGTCGGGGGGGGTGTCAGATACGCAGTATTTT.

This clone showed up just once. The CDR3 loop is CASSVDLAGASTDTQYF. The CDR3 region has the DNA TGTGCCAGCAGCGTAGATCTAGCGGGGGCGAGCACAGATACGCAGTATTTT. The V call is TRBV9, the J call TRBJ2-3; 10 nucleotides line up with TRBD2. The CDR3 runs to 17 residues. Germline V CDR1 and CDR2: SGDLS, YYNGEE. Unmatched junction bases numbered 4, after V lost 0 bases and J lost 0 bases.

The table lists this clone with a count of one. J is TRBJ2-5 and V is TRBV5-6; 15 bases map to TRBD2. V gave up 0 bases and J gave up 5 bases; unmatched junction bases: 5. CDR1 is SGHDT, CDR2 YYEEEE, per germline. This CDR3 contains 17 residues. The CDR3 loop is CASSLGTSGRARETQYF. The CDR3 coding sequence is TGTGCCAGCAGCTTGGGGACTAGCGGGAGGGCAAGGGAGACCCAGTACTTC.

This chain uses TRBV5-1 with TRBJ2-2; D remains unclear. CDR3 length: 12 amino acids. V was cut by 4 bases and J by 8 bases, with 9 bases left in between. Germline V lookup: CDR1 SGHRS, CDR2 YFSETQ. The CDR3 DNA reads TGCGCCAGCAGCCAGGTGGTAGGGGAGCTGTTTTTT. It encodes CASSQVVGELFF.

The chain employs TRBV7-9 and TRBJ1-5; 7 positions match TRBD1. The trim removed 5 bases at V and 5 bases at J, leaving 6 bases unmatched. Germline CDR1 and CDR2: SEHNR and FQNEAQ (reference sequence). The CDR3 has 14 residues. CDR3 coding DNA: TGTGCCAGCAGCACCGACAGGGACTATCAGCCCCAGCATTTT. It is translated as CASSTDRDYQPQHF.

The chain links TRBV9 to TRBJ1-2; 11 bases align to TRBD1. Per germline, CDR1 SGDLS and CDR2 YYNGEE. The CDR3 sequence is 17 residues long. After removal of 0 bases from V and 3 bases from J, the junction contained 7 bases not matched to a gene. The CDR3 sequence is CASSVGTGGPLDYGYTF. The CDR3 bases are TGTGCCAGCAGCGTAGGGACAGGGGGCCCCCTGGACTATGGCTACACCTTC.